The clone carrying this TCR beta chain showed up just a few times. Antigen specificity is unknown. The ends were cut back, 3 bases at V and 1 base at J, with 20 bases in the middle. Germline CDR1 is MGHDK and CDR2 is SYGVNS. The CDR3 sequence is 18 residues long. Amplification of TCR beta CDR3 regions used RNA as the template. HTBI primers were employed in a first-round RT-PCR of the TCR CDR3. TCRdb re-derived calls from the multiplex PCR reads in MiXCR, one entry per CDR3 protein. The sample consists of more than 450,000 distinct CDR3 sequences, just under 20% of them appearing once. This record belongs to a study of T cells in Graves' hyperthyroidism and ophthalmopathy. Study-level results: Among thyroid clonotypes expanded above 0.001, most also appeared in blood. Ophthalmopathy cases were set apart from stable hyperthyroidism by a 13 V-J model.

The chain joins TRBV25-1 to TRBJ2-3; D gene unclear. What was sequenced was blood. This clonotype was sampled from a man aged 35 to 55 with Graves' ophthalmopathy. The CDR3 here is CASSDVRVRKARTDTQYF. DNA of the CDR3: TGTGCCAGCAGTGACGTCCGGGTGAGAAAGGCCCGCACAGATACGCAGTATTTT.